This TCR beta chain was sequenced for a study of T cells in Graves' hyperthyroidism and ophthalmopathy (dated by TCRdb to the late 2010s). As for the study more broadly: Peripheral blood was sampled at the time of initial diagnosis, prior to any treatment. To identify TCR V-J signatures that set the groups apart, the researchers used a discovery cohort of about a hundred patients, made up of under 50 with Graves' ophthalmopathy and about 60 with stable Graves' hyperthyroidism. Prospective prediction of ophthalmopathy was tested in an independent validation cohort consisting of 18 to 20 hyperthyroidism patients and approximately 16 patients who later progressed to ophthalmopathy. The roughly 94 discovery patients were randomly split 7:3 into training and test sets. In about 6 Graves' hyperthyroidism patients, the study also compared T-cell repertoires from thyroid tissue with T-cell repertoires from blood. Following sampling, methimazole starting at 30 mg daily was given to hyperthyroidism patients, and high-dose intravenous methylprednisolone was given to ophthalmopathy patients. TCR Vbeta CDR3 sequencing of roughly 140 peripheral blood samples (43 ophthalmopathy, over 70 hyperthyroidism and roughly 17 progressor patients) is reported in the paper. Points the paper makes about the study in general: In cross-validation, a model built on a 13 V-J signature told ophthalmopathy apart from stable hyperthyroidism with less than 90% sensitivity and approximately 81% specificity, and in testing the same model reached 80%/75%. No statistical method was used to fix the sample size in advance, and group allocation was not hidden from the investigators. In validation, progression to ophthalmopathy was predicted by the model with almost 71% sensitivity and 72.22% specificity, a median of around 6.5 months before onset. Most expanded thyroid clonotypes (frequency above 0.001) were also detected in blood, a finding suggesting that blood repertoires may reflect thyroid immune responses.

TCR beta CDR3 regions were amplified from RNA transcripts. The first round of RT-PCR for the TCR CDR3 was performed with the HTBI primer set and the Qiagen OneStep RT-PCR kit. Libraries were constructed in a second round of multiplex PCR, after which size selection and purification were carried out. Paired-end sequencing of the libraries was performed with 100 bp reads on an Illumina HiSeq2000. Per the source publication's procedure: SOAPnuke was used to process the raw data, throwing out any read that contained adapters or uncalled bases, had a mean Phred below 15, or lacked an exact constant-primer or identifier match. COPE v1.2.5 was used to merge the high-quality paired reads, and each unique nucleotide sequence was defined as a clonotype. MiTCR v1.1 was used to align the clonotypes against IMGT TRBV, TRBD and TRBJ reference segments. The analysis included only V-J combinations with a frequency above 0.0001, which together covered 99% to 99.2% of the repertoires. A TCS score was defined as the ratio of F50 (clonal expansion) to E x V (chaos), with BLOSUM62-based TCRdist applied between CDR3 peptides within each V-J. Welch's t-statistics and random forest reduced fewer than 600 V-J features to about 13, which were used in a naive Bayes classifier (R e1071). Through fastp at Q25 and MiXCR, TCRdb rebuilt clones from the public reads, retaining in-frame beta chains. Rows matching on CDR3 protein sequence are summarized as one entry with the most common DNA and genes. None of the V and J calls come from the authors' own analysis; TCRdb made them. The sample table records around 300,000 distinct CDR3 sequences; approximately 18% of these occur just once. Under 45% of the sample goes to the ten largest clones.

This clonotype has more than one count but fewer than ten. It lacks a known antigen. No much larger clonotype is one base removed from it; base qualities were not supplied. Ophthalmopathy patients had moderately to severely active disease, with a Clinical Activity Score of 3 or more, a NOSPECS grade of 4 or more, and a disease duration of less than 3 months. Exclusion was applied to patients with uncontrolled infections, other autoimmune diseases, pregnancy or lactation. Clinical symptoms, serum thyroxine and TRAb, thyroid ultrasound, and orbital computed tomography formed the basis for the diagnoses. Ficoll-Paque density gradient centrifugation was used to isolate PBMCs from around 9.1 ml of fresh peripheral blood. Total RNA was extracted with Trizol reagent, and quality was checked on an Agilent 2100 Bioanalyzer. The germline V gene supplies CDR1 SGHRS and CDR2 YFSETQ. V sheds 4 bases and J sheds 3 bases, leaving 13 bases between their ends. The CDR3 starts with the cysteine, ends with the phenylalanine, and has 14 residues. Of all the DNA, just the CDR3 is kept, 42 bases in frame from base 1.

Recombination linked TRBV5-1 to TRBJ1-2; TRBD1 is a weak D gene call, 5 bases matching. The sequence was collected from a man aged 45 to 65 with Graves' ophthalmopathy. Sample: blood. The nucleotide sequence is TGCGCCAGCAGCCAGCAACCGGGGGACTATGGCTACACCTTC. Protein translation: CASSQQPGDYGYTF. With all but the CDR3 taken from the reference TRBV5-1 and TRBJ1-2 genes, the full variable domain is: KAGVTQTPRYLIKTRGQQVTLSCSPISGHRSVSWYQQTPGQGLQFLFEYFSETQRNKGNFPGRFSGRQFSNSRSEMNVSTLELGDSALYLCASSQQPGDYGYTFGSGTRLTVV.